This TCR beta chain was sequenced in a study of PD-L1 blockade in urothelial cancer. On the study more broadly: Atezolizumab (1,200 mg intravenously every 3 weeks) began in the mid-2010s for patients.

Generated by immunoSEQ multiplex PCR, the TCRdb table keeps only in-frame clones and is missing some. The profile covers about 56,000 clones, with less than 90% appearing a single time and 15% to 17% taken by the ten largest. As to time point: pretreatment peripheral blood. The material sequenced was PBMCs, taken around atezolizumab (anti-PD-L1) treatment. The sequence was collected from a man between 65 and 79 years old with urothelial cancer.

Here the CDR3 DNA reads TGTGCCAGCAGCCCACGGCAAAGGACAGGTATAAATCAGCCCCAGCATTTT. This codes for CASSPRQRTGINQPQHF. This rearrangement joins TRBV7-8 to TRBJ1-5, with 7 bases aligning to TRBD1. The CDR3 is 17 amino acids. Looked up from germline, CDR1 is SGHVS and CDR2 is FQNEAQ. After removal of 5 bases from V and 4 bases from J, the junction contained 14 bases not matched to a gene.